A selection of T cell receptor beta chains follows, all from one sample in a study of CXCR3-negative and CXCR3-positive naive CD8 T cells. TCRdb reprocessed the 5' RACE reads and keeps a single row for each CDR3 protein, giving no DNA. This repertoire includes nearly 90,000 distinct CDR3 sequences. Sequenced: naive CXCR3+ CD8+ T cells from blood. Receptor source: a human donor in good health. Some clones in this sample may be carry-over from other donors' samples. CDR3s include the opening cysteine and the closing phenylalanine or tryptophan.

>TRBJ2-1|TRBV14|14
CASSQGGVPLEQFF
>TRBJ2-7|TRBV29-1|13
CSVEDLAAYEQYF
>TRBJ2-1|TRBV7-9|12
CASSLAVSEQFF
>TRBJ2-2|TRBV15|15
CATSTLLGDTGELFF
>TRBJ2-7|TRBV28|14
CASSSVGFQDEQYF
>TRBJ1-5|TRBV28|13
CASSTQGAQPQHF
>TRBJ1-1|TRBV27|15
CASLPPGQENDEAFF
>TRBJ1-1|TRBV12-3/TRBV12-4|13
CASSWDRNTEAFF
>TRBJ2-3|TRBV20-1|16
CSASGVGGGPGDTQYF
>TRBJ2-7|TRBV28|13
CASSLRQTYEQYF
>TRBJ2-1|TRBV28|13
CATYTGSYNEQFF
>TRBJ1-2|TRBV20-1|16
CSALGTGGPSDYGYTF
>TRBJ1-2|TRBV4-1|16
CASSQERAGFTYGYTF
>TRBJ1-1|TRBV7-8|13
CASSTEFAAEAFF
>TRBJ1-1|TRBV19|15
CASTLMDRTNTEAFF
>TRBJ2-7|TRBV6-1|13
CASSESDSYEQYF
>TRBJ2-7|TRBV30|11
CAWSLDYEQYF
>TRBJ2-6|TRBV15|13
CATSSARANVLTF
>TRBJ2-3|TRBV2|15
CASSGLAGATDTQYF
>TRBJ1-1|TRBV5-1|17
CASSPPRLGQINTEASF
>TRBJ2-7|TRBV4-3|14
CASSQGGTGNEQYF
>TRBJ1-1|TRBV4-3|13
CASSQDRAVEAFF
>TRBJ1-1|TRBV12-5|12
CASGFGAWGAFF
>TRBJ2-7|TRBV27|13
CASSLRFGYEQYF
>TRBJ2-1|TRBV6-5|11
CASSYRNEQFF
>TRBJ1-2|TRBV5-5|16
CASSLGQGLRNYGYTF
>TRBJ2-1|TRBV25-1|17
CASSEYGSGDPYNEQFF
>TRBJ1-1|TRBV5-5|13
CASTTSGFTEAFF
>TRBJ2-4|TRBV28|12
CASSFIKNIQYF
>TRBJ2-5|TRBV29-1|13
CSVDGGIQETQYF
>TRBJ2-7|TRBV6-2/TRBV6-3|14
CASETYRGTYEQYF
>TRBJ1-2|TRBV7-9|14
CASSFPAGGYGYTF
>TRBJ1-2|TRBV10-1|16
CASSRDRGRRNYGYTF
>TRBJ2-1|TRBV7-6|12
CASSLPRNEQFF
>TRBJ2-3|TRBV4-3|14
CASSHPGLIDTQYF
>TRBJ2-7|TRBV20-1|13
CSARLRATYEQYF
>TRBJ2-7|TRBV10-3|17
CAISEAPSGRATYEQYF
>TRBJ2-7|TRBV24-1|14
CATSDSSDSYEQYF
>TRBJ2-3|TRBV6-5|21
CASSYSAWAVASTASTDTQYF
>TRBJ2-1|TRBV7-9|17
CASSFTLTLASYNEQFF
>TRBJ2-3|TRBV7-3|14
CASSLHTGTDTQYF
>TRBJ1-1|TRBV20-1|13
CSALQAGNTEAFF
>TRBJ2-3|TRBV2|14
CASSPGQETDTQYF
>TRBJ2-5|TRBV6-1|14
CASRSTGYQETQYF
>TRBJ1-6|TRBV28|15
CASSIDRVEYSPLHF
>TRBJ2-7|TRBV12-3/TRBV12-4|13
CASSSTGSYEQYF
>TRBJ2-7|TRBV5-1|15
CASSPQGTASYEQYF
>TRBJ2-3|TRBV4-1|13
CASSRRELDTQYF
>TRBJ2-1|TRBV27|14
CASRGTSSYNEQFF
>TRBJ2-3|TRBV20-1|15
CSAIDYNTKGDTQYF
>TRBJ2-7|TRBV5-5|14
CASSLRLGQYEQYF
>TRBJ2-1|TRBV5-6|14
CASSLARDHNEQFF
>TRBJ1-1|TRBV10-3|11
CATTGGLEAFF
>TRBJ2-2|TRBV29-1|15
CSVVLAGEGAGELFF